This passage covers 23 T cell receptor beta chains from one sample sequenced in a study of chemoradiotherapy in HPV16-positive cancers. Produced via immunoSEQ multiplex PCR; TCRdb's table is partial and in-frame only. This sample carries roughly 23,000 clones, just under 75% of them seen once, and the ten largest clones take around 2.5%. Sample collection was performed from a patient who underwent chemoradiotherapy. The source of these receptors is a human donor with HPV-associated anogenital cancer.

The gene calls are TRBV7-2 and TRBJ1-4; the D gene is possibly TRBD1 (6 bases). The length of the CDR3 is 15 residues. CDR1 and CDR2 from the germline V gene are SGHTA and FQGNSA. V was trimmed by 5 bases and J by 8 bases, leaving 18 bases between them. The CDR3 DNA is TGTGCCAGCAGCCGTCGGGACACCCAAGGGGAAAAACTGTTTTTT. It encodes CASSRRDTQGEKLFF.

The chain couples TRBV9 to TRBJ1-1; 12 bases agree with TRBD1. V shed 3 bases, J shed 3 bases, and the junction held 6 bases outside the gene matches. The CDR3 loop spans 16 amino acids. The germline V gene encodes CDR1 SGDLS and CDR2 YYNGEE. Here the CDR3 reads CASSAGTGGTYTEAFF. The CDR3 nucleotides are TGTGCCAGCAGCGCCGGGACAGGGGGCACCTACACTGAAGCTTTCTTT.

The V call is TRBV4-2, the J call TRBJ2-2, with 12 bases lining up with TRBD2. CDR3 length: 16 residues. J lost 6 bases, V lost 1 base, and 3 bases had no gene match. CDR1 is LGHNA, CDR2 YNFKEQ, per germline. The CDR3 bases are TGTGCCAGCAGCCAAGCGCTAGCGGGAGGGCCCGGGGAGCTGTTTTTT. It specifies CASSQALAGGPGELFF.

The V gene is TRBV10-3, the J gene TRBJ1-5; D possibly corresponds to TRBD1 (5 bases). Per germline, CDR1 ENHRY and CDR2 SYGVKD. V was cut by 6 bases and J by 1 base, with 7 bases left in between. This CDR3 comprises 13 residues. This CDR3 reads CAIRGLSNQPQHF. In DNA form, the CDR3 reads TGTGCCATCAGGGGGCTGAGCAATCAGCCCCAGCATTTT.

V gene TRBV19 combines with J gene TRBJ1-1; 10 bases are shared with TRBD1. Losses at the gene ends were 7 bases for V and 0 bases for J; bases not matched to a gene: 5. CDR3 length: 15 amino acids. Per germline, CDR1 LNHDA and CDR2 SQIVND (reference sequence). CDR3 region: CASTDRGRVNTEAFF. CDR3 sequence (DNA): TGTGCCAGTACTGACAGGGGGCGGGTGAACACTGAAGCTTTCTTT.

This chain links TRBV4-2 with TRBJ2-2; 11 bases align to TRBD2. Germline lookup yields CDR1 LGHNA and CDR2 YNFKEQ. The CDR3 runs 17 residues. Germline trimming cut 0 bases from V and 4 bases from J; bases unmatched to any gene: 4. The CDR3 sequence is CASSQETSGASTGELFF. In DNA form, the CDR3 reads TGTGCCAGCAGCCAAGAGACTAGCGGGGCCAGCACCGGGGAGCTGTTTTTT.

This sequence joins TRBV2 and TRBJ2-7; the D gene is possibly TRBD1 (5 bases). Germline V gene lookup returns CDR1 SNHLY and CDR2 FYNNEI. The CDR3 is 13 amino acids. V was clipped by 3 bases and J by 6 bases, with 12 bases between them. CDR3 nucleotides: TGTGCCAGCAGTGAGGCAGGGTTAGGCGAGCAGTACTTC. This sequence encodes CASSEAGLGEQYF.

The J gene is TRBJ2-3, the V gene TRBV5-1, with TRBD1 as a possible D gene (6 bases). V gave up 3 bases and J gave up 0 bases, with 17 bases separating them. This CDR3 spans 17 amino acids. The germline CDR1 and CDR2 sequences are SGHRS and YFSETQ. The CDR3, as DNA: TGCGCCAGCAGCTCCCCTTCACAGGGTCCAAGCACAGATACGCAGTATTTT. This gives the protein CASSSPSQGPSTDTQYF.

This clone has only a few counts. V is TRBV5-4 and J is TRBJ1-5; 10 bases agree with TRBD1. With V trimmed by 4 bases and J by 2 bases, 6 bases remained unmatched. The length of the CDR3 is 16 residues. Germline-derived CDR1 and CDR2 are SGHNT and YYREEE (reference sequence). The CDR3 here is CASSMDRGSGNQPQHF. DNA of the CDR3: TGTGCCAGCAGCATGGACAGGGGGTCAGGCAATCAGCCCCAGCATTTT.

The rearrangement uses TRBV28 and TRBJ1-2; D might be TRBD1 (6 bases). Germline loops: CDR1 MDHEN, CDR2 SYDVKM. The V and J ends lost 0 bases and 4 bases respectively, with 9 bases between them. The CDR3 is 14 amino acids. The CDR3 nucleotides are TGTGCCAGCAGTTTATGGGGGGCGATCTATGGCTACACCTTC. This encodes CASSLWGAIYGYTF.

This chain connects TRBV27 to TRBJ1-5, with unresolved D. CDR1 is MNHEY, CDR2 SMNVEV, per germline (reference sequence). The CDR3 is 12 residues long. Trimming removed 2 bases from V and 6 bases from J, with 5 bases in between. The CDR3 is CASSLIGQPQHF. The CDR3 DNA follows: TGTGCCAGCAGTTTAATTGGTCAGCCCCAGCATTTT.

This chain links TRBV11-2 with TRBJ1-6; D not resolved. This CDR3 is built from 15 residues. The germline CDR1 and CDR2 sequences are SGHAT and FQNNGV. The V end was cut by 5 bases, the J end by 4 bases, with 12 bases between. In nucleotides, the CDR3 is TGTGCCAGCAGCCAGCCCTTGGAATATAATTCACCCCTCCACTTT. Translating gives CASSQPLEYNSPLHF. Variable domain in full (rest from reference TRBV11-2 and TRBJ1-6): EAGVAQSPRYKIIEKRQSVAFWCNPISGHATLYWYQQILGQGPKLLIQFQNNGVVDDSQLPKDRFSAERLKGVDSTLKIQPAKLEDSAVYLCASSQPLEYNSPLHFGNGTRLTVT.

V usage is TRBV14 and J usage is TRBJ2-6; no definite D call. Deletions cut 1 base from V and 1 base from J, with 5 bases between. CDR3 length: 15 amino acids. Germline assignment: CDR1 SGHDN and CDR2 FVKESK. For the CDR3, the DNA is TGTGCCAGCAGCCAAGGCAGATCTGGGGCCAACGTCCTGACTTTC. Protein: CASSQGRSGANVLTF. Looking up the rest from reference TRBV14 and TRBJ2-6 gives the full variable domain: EAGVTQFPSHSVIEKGQTVTLRCDPISGHDNLYWYRRVMGKEIKFLLHFVKESKQDESGMPNNRFLAERTGGTYSTLKVQPAELEDSGVYFCASSQGRSGANVLTFGAGSRLTVL.

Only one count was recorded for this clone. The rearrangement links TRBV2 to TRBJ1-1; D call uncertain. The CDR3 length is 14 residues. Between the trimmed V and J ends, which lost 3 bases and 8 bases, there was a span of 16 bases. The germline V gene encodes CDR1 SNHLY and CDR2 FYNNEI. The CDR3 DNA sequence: TGTGCCAGCAGTGAGTCCAGGTCCCTCGGGGAAGCTTTCTTT. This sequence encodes CASSESRSLGEAFF.

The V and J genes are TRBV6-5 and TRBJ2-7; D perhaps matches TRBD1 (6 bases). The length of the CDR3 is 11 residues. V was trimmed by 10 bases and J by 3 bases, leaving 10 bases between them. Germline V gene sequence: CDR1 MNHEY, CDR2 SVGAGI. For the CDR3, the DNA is TGTGCCACCACACAGGGCTACGAGCAGTACTTC. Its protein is CATTQGYEQYF.

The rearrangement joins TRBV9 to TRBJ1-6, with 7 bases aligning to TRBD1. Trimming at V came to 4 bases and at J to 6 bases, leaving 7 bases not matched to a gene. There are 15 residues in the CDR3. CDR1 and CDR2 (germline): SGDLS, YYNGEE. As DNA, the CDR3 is TGTGCCAGCAGCCCAAGACAGGGAGGTAATTCACCCCTCCACTTT. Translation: CASSPRQGGNSPLHF. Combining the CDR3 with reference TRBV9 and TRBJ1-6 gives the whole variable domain DSGVTQTPKHLITATGQRVTLRCSPRSGDLSVYWYQQSLDQGLQFLIQYYNGEERAKGNILERFSAQQFPDLHSELNLSSLELGDSALYFCASSPRQGGNSPLHFGNGTRLTVT.

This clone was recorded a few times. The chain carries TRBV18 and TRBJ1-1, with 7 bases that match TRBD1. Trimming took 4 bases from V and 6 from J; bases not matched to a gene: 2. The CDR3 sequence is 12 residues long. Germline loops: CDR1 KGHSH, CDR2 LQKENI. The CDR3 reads CASSLGTAEAFF. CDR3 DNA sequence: TGTGCCAGCTCACTGGGGACAGCTGAAGCTTTCTTT.

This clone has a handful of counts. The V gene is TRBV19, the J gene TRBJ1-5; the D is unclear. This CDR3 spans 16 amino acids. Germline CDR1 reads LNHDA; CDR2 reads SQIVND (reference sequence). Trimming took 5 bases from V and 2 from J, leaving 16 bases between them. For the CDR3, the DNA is TGTGCCAGTAGTGGCCCGGGCCCTGGGGGCAATCAGCCCCAGCATTTT. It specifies CASSGPGPGGNQPQHF.

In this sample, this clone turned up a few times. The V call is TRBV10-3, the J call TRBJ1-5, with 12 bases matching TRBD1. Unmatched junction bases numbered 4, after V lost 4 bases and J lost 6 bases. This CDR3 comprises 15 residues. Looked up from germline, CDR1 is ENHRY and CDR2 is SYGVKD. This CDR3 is CAISAGQGAGQPQHF. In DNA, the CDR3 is TGTGCCATCAGTGCGGGACAGGGGGCGGGTCAGCCCCAGCATTTT.

The CDR3 spells CASSFGGSGYTF. In DNA form, the CDR3 reads TGTGCCAGCTCCTTCGGGGGGAGCGGCTACACCTTC. V gene TRBV7-2 combines with J gene TRBJ1-2, with D possibly being TRBD1 (5 bases). Trimming pared 8 bases from V and 8 bases from J, leaving 15 bases between. The CDR3 is made up of 12 amino acids. Germline V lookup: CDR1 SGHTA, CDR2 FQGNSA.

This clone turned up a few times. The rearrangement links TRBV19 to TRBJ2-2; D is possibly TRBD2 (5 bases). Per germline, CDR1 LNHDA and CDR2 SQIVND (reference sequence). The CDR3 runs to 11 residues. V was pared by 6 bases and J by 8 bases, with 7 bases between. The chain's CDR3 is CASSPGGELFF. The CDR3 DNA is TGTGCCAGTAGCCCGGGAGGGGAGCTGTTTTTT.

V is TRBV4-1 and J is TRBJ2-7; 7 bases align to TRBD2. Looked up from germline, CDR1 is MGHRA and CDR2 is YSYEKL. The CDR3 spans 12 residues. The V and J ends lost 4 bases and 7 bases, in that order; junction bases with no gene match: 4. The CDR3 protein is CASSPGGGEQYF. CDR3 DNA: TGCGCCAGCAGCCCGGGGGGAGGAGAGCAGTACTTC.

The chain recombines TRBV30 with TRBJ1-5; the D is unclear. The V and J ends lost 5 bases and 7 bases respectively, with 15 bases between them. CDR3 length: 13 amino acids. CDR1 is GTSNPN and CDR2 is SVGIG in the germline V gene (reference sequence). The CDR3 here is CAWEGGFGQPQHF. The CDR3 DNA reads TGTGCCTGGGAAGGAGGGTTTGGGCAGCCCCAGCATTTT.